Listed below are T cell receptor beta chains from one sample, sequenced in a study of blood T cells in healthy people across ages. TCRdb re-derived calls from the 5' RACE reads in MiXCR, one entry per CDR3 protein. The sample lists about 780,000 distinct CDR3 sequences; around half were seen once. The material sequenced was blood. The origin of the receptors is a man older than 75 in good health. Each CDR3 is given with its conserved first and last residue. The order of the fields is clone size, CDR3 length, J gene, D gene, V gene, CDR3 protein, CDR3 DNA. The D gene is left open where the match is weak. Clone size is not always given. Where it is, it says once, few, many or a class for expanded clones.

>NA|15|TRBJ2-3|TRBD2|TRBV6-5
CASSRSGNLADTQYF
TGTGCCAGCAGCCGTAGCGGGAACTTAGCAGATACGCAGTATTTT
>NA|14|TRBJ2-5|NA|TRBV20-1
CSARQGGTGDIQYF
TGCAGTGCTAGACAGGGCGGGACGGGGGACATTCAGTACTTT
>NA|15|TRBJ2-5|NA|TRBV6-5
CAGSHDRKTQETQYF
TGTGCCGGCAGTCACGATAGAAAGACCCAAGAGACCCAGTACTTC
>NA|14|TRBJ1-2|NA|TRBV7-2
CASSLVGINYGYTF
TGTGCCAGCAGCTTAGTCGGAATTAACTATGGCTACACCTTC
>few|14|TRBJ2-3|NA|TRBV2
CASRRTLLGDTQYF
TGTGCCAGCAGACGTACCCTGCTCGGAGATACGCAGTATTTT
>NA|17|TRBJ2-7|NA|TRBV27
CASSSQGLFGGLYEQYF
TGTGCCAGCAGTTCCCAAGGATTGTTCGGGGGATTATACGAGCAGTACTTC
>NA|14|TRBJ2-7|NA|TRBV20-1
CSALGQSSYNEQYF
TGCAGTGCCCTAGGGCAAAGCTCCTACAATGAGCAGTACTTC
>few|15|TRBJ2-5|TRBD1|TRBV7-2
CASSRMGQGRETQYF
TGTGCCAGCAGCCGGATGGGACAGGGGAGGGAGACCCAGTACTTC
>many|18|TRBJ2-1|NA|TRBV4-2
CASSQERTRREWYNEQFF
TGTGCCAGCAGCCAAGAAAGGACGAGGAGGGAGTGGTACAATGAGCAGTTCTTC
>many|14|TRBJ1-2|TRBD1|TRBV29-1
CSVEGPQGAYGYTF
TGCAGCGTTGAAGGTCCCCAGGGGGCCTATGGCTACACCTTC
>NA|12|TRBJ2-7|NA|TRBV20-1
CSASIEGVEQYF
TGCAGTGCTAGCATCGAGGGGGTCGAGCAGTACTTC
>NA|14|TRBJ1-5|NA|TRBV10-3
CAISELQEGQPQHF
TGTGCCATCAGTGAGCTACAGGAGGGTCAGCCCCAGCATTTT
>NA|11|TRBJ2-7|NA|TRBV12-3/TRBV12-4
CASSRMAEQYF
TGTGCCAGCAGTAGAATGGCAGAGCAGTACTTC
>NA|15|TRBJ2-3|NA|TRBV29-1
CSVEARRTNTDTQYF
TGCAGCGTTGAAGCTCGGAGGACAAACACAGATACGCAGTATTTT
>few|15|TRBJ2-1|TRBD2|TRBV5-1
CASSLVGTSPNEQFF
TGCGCCAGCAGCTTGGTTGGGACTAGTCCAAATGAGCAGTTCTTC
>NA|13|TRBJ2-1|NA|TRBV7-6
CASSSGLAREQFF
TGTGCCAGCAGTAGTGGGCTAGCACGGGAGCAGTTCTTC
>NA|15|TRBJ2-1|TRBD2|TRBV5-1
CASSSGTSEYNEQFF
TGCGCCAGCAGCTCCGGGACTAGCGAATACAATGAGCAGTTCTTC
>NA|16|TRBJ2-3|NA|TRBV27
CASSLGGQKGSDTQYF
TGTGCCAGCAGTTTGGGGGGACAGAAGGGATCAGATACGCAGTATTTT
>NA|15|TRBJ2-7|NA|TRBV7-4
CASSASRDTSYEQYF
TGTGCCAGCAGCGCCTCCCGGGACACCTCCTACGAGCAGTACTTC
>NA|18|TRBJ2-3|TRBD2|TRBV10-3
CAISNAIFRSGRQDTQYF
TGTGCCATCAGTAACGCCATTTTTCGAAGCGGGAGGCAAGATACGCAGTATTTT
>NA|16|TRBJ2-6|TRBD1|TRBV24-1
CATSDPARTGFDVLTF
TGTGCCACCAGTGACCCGGCCCGGACAGGGTTCGACGTCCTGACTTTC
>NA|12|TRBJ1-2|NA|TRBV10-3
CAISEAGNGYTF
TGTGCCATCAGTGAGGCAGGGAATGGCTACACCTTC
>NA|15|TRBJ1-1|NA|TRBV11-2
CASSPRQDIRAEAFF
TGTGCCAGCAGTCCTAGACAGGACATTAGAGCTGAGGCTTTCTTT
>few|13|TRBJ2-7|NA|TRBV20-1
CSARDETTTEQYF
TGCAGTGCTAGAGATGAGACGACGACCGAGCAGTACTTC
>NA|13|TRBJ2-1|TRBD1|TRBV20-1
CSAPDRSYNEQFF
TGCAGTGCTCCGGACAGGTCCTACAATGAGCAGTTCTTC
>NA|14|TRBJ2-1|TRBD1|TRBV10-3
CAISGLDRGDEQFF
TGTGCCATCAGTGGTTTGGACAGGGGGGATGAGCAGTTCTTC
>NA|14|TRBJ2-3|NA|TRBV2
CASSVGSVPDTQYF
TGTGCCAGCAGTGTGGGTAGCGTCCCAGATACGCAGTATTTT